There are a few counts of the clone carrying this T cell receptor (beta chain). The antigen remains unidentified. This specimen comes from a study of beta chain features in type 1 diabetes. About the research overall: Cell yields, gender and age were similar in healthy donors and patients. Study-wide findings and caveats: The study found moderately but significantly shorter TCRB CDR3s in all four CD4+ subsets of Type 1 diabetes patients.

Each of the sorted populations had a purity greater than 95%. Reverse transcription of all isolated RNA meant that expressed TCRB transcripts were sequenced. Naive, central memory and regulatory T cell samples produced a mean of approximately 3.9 million reads. The table came from immunoSEQ multiplex PCR; TCRdb's copy has only in-frame clones and leaves some out. The sample shows about 150,000 clones, around 10% of them seen only once. Source material: central memory CD4+ T cells from blood. The sequence came from a man in his thirties or forties with type 1 diabetes.

As DNA, the CDR3 is TGCGCCAGCAGCTTGAACATCCAAGAGACCCAGTACTTC. This gives the protein CASSLNIQETQYF. The V call is TRBV5-1, the J call TRBJ2-5; D ambiguous. Between the trimmed V and J ends, which lost 1 base and 1 base, there was a span of 5 bases. Per germline, CDR1 SGHRS and CDR2 YFSETQ. The CDR3 loop spans 13 amino acids.